A single TCR beta chain is shown here with its context. The time point was: peripheral blood 6 weeks after treatment start. Repertoires were generated with immunoSEQ multiplex PCR, while TCRdb's copy carries only in-frame clones and drops some. This table holds about 30,000 clones, 70% to 90% found once. The data stem from a study of PD-L1 blockade in urothelial cancer. The V segment lost 6 bases and the J segment 2 bases; nucleotides outside the gene matches: 6. This CDR3 has 14 residues. The germline V gene has CDR1 LNHDA and CDR2 SQIVND (reference sequence). The sequencing used PBMCs, collected around atezolizumab (anti-PD-L1) treatment. This TCR derives from a man at least 80 years old with urothelial cancer. The genes are TRBV19 and TRBJ2-7; 8 nucleotides agree with TRBD1. The CDR3 here is CASSRLTGAYEQYF. The CDR3 region has the DNA TGTGCCAGTAGCCGATTGACAGGGGCCTACGAGCAGTACTTC.